These 7 T cell receptor beta chains came from one sample sequenced in a study of CD8+ T cells in alopecia areata (dated by TCRdb to the late 2010s). To prepare the library, the immunoSEQ multiplex PCR assay was applied. RNA was extracted from all samples and reverse transcribed into cDNA as template for TCR sequencing. TCRdb took this table from immuneACCESS and kept in-frame rearrangements with V and J called. Such tables lack part of the clones; where checked against another copy, unresolved V genes explain under half of the gap, and the rest is unexplained. The sample profile shows some 120,000 clones; roughly 50% of them were found once. Of the sample, 8% to 11% falls within the top ten clones. The sample taken for sequencing was NKG2D-low CD8+ T cells sorted from blood. Read against the paper, the sample's cell subset or site label means: sorted CD8+ NKG2D-low blood T cells. These receptors originate from a human donor with alopecia areata.

The table lists this clone with a count of one. A read error may be the cause here, since a much bigger clone is one base away. V and J are TRBV7-8 and TRBJ2-5; D remains unclear. Trimming cost V 3 bases and J 4 bases, with 3 bases left between them. The germline V gene encodes CDR1 SGHVS and CDR2 FQNEAQ. CDR3 length: 11 amino acids. The DNA for the CDR3 is TGTGCCAGCAGCTTTGGAGAGACCCAGTACTTC. It specifies CASSFGETQYF.

This clone came up a few times. The V call is TRBV29-1, the J call TRBJ2-7; D may be TRBD2 (6 bases). There are 12 residues in the CDR3. V lost 4 bases, J lost 3 bases, and 10 bases lay in between. Germline assignment: CDR1 SQVTM and CDR2 ANQGSEA. The CDR3 is CSVGLDDYEQYF. Here the CDR3 DNA reads TGCAGCGTTGGACTAGACGACTACGAGCAGTACTTC.

The chain has TRBV29-1 and TRBJ1-2; D gene uncertain. The CDR3 contains 9 residues. The V end was cut by 7 bases, the J end by 6 bases, with 6 bases between. Germline-derived CDR1 and CDR2 are SQVTM and ANQGSEA. CDR3 sequence: CSEEDGYTF. CDR3 sequence (DNA): TGCAGCGAAGAAGATGGCTACACCTTC. Full variable domain (outside the CDR3, taken from reference TRBV29-1 and TRBJ1-2): SAVISQKPSRDICQRGTSLTIQCQVDSQVTMMFWYRQQPGQSLTLIATANQGSEATYESGFVIDKFPISRPNLTFSTLTVSNMSPEDSSIYLCSEEDGYTFGSGTRLTVV.

For the CDR3, the DNA is TGTGCCAGCAGTTTTCAGGGGGACCAAGAGACCCAGTACTTC. This encodes CASSFQGDQETQYF. This chain uses TRBV28 with TRBJ2-5, with 7 nucleotides matching TRBD1. CDR1 and CDR2 from the germline V gene are MDHEN and SYDVKM. The trim removed 3 bases at V and 0 bases at J, leaving 1 base unmatched. The CDR3 length is 14 residues.

This chain joins TRBV6-6 and TRBJ2-5; no clear D. V was shortened by 0 bases and J by 5 bases, with 7 bases between the two germline ends. This CDR3 is 13 amino acids long. Per the germline V gene, CDR1 is MNHNY and CDR2 is SVGAGI (reference sequence). The CDR3 coding sequence is TGTGCCAGCAGTTACTCTTCCCCGGAGACCCAGTACTTC. Its translation: CASSYSSPETQYF.

This rearrangement joins TRBV20-1 to TRBJ1-1; D gene ambiguous. The CDR3 extends over 11 amino acids. Germline V gene data show CDR1 as DFQATT and CDR2 as SNEGSKA (reference sequence). Trimming removed 7 bases at V and 4 bases at J, with 10 bases between. The CDR3 sequence: CSVPGGTEAFF. CDR3 DNA: TGCAGTGTTCCGGGAGGCACTGAAGCTTTCTTT.

The V call is TRBV5-1, the J call TRBJ1-5; TRBD1 matches at 9 bases. With V trimmed by 3 bases and J by 5 bases, 3 bases remained unmatched. Per the germline V gene, CDR1 is SGHRS and CDR2 is YFSETQ. The CDR3 has 14 residues. The DNA of the CDR3 is TGCGCCAGCAGCTCGGGACAGGGCGATCAGCCCCAGCATTTT. Amino acids: CASSSGQGDQPQHF.